This TCR beta chain was found in a study of beta chain features in type 1 diabetes. The study reverse transcribed the entire isolated RNA, so it sequenced expressed TCRB transcripts. Method: immunoSEQ multiplex PCR; TCRdb's copy keeps in-frame clones and lacks some. Of some 660,000 clones in the sample, about an eighth were seen once. Overall study results and limits: At VDJ recombination sites, type 1 diabetes patients had fewer insertions and more deleted nucleotides. TCRB CDR3s from Type 1 diabetes patients were moderately but significantly shorter in all four CD4+ subsets.

A few counts support this clone. Its antigen is still unknown. The TCR originated in a man younger than 35 with type 1 diabetes. Sample: naive CD4+ T cells from blood.

The CDR3 region is CASSLLLAGGVRYEQYF. CDR3 nucleotides: TGTGCCAGCAGCTTGCTACTAGCGGGAGGTGTTCGCTACGAGCAGTACTTC. V gene TRBV11-2 combines with J gene TRBJ2-7, with 12 bases that match TRBD2. CDR1 and CDR2 from the germline V gene are SGHAT and FQNNGV. The CDR3 is 17 amino acids. V trimming: 3 bases; J trimming: 3 bases; junction bases outside the gene matches: 9.